This is a list of T cell receptor beta chains from one sample in a study of identical twins' blood T cells. TCRdb called the 5' RACE reads again in MiXCR, with one record for every CDR3 protein. The table shows about 370,000 distinct CDR3 sequences, with roughly 27% occurring only once. Sequences were obtained from PBMCs. The source of these receptors is a woman aged 18-50 years in good health. Both conserved end residues are part of each CDR3. D genes are given only for firm matches. Some rows mark clone size as missing; the rest say once, few, many or name a class of expanded clone.

clone_size	j_call	d_call	v_call	cdr3_aa	cdr3_nt
few	TRBJ1-1	NA	TRBV5-1	CASSSTRSMNTEAFF	TGCGCCAGCAGCTCTACCAGGTCCATGAACACTGAAGCTTTCTTT
few	TRBJ1-1	TRBD1	TRBV5-6	CASSRREGQGSVAFF	TGTGCCAGCAGCCGCCGGGAGGGACAGGGATCAGTAGCTTTCTTT
few	TRBJ1-4	NA	TRBV7-2	CASSPTAGTYEKLFF	TGTGCCAGCAGCCCCACCGCCGGGACGTATGAAAAACTGTTTTTT
NA	TRBJ1-5	NA	TRBV12-3/TRBV12-4	CASSLSGEYSNQPQHF	TGTGCCAGCAGTTTATCGGGAGAATATAGCAATCAGCCCCAGCATTTT
NA	TRBJ2-2	TRBD1	TRBV2	CASSEALAGQGRTGELFF	TGTGCCAGCAGTGAAGCGCTTGCGGGACAGGGCCGAACCGGGGAGCTGTTTTTT
few	TRBJ1-2	TRBD1	TRBV19	CASWSGTGLYGYTF	TGTGCCAGTTGGTCCGGGACAGGGCTCTATGGCTACACCTTC
NA	TRBJ1-2	NA	TRBV19	CASRERGPTTNYGYTF	TGTGCCAGTAGAGAGCGGGGACCGACGACCAACTATGGCTACACCTTC
NA	TRBJ1-1	TRBD1	TRBV10-3	CAISSRQGGGTEAFF	TGTGCCATCAGCTCACGACAGGGGGGAGGCACTGAAGCTTTCTTT
few	TRBJ1-5	NA	TRBV7-9	CASSLSGVLDQPQHF	TGTGCCAGCAGCTTATCGGGGGTATTGGATCAGCCCCAGCATTTT
NA	TRBJ2-7	TRBD2	TRBV9	CASSISGTPYEQYF	TGTGCCAGCAGCATCAGCGGGACTCCCTACGAGCAGTACTTC
few	TRBJ1-2	NA	TRBV7-2	CASSLHRVKGYGYTF	TGTGCCAGCAGCTTGCACAGGGTTAAGGGGTATGGCTACACCTTC
NA	TRBJ2-7	NA	TRBV6-5	CANRLGTSSYEQYF	TGTGCCAACAGATTAGGGACGAGCTCCTACGAGCAGTACTTC
few	TRBJ1-3	NA	TRBV5-4	CAISPDSVPGNTIYF	TGTGCCATCAGTCCGGACAGTGTTCCTGGAAACACCATATATTTT
NA	TRBJ2-1	NA	TRBV3-1	CASSQESGTLNPNEQFF	TGTGCCAGCAGCCAAGAGTCCGGGACACTAAACCCCAATGAGCAGTTCTTC
NA	TRBJ2-1	NA	TRBV15	CATSRKGYRSYNEQFF	TGTGCCACCAGCAGGAAAGGGTACAGGTCCTACAATGAGCAGTTCTTC
NA	TRBJ2-1	NA	TRBV2	CVSSAGPYNEQFF	TGTGTCAGCAGCGCGGGACCGTACAATGAGCAGTTCTTC
NA	TRBJ2-1	NA	TRBV12-5	CASGTDLNWNEQFF	TGTGCTAGTGGTACAGACCTAAATTGGAATGAGCAGTTCTTC
NA	TRBJ2-7	NA	TRBV28	CASNPRRAWNYEQYF	TGTGCCAGCAACCCGCGGAGGGCTTGGAACTACGAGCAGTACTTC
NA	TRBJ1-4	TRBD1	TRBV6-5	CASSPLTGAYNEKLFF	TGTGCCAGCAGTCCGCTAACAGGGGCTTATAATGAAAAACTGTTTTTT
many	TRBJ1-4	NA	TRBV29-1	CSVKGNEKLFF	TGCAGCGTTAAGGGGAATGAAAAACTGTTTTTT
NA	TRBJ1-1	NA	TRBV5-1	CASSLGIQMNTEAFF	TGCGCCAGCAGCTTAGGGATCCAAATGAACACTGAAGCTTTCTTT
NA	TRBJ2-1	TRBD2	TRBV7-2	CASSLFSSGSDEQFF	TGTGCCAGCAGCTTATTCTCTAGCGGGAGTGATGAGCAGTTCTTC
many	TRBJ1-1	NA	TRBV29-1	CSAFNRERTEAFF	TGCAGCGCCTTCAACAGGGAGAGGACTGAAGCTTTCTTT
few	TRBJ2-1	NA	TRBV5-1	CASSLVPSRGNEQFF	TGCGCCAGCAGCTTGGTTCCTAGCAGGGGCAATGAGCAGTTCTTC
NA	TRBJ1-1	NA	TRBV14	CVSSRPPGQERGGKAFF	TGTGTCAGCAGCCGCCCCCCTGGGCAGGAGAGGGGTGGTAAAGCTTTCTTT
NA	TRBJ1-2	TRBD1	TRBV2	CASGDRTGTYGYTF	TGTGCCAGCGGAGACCGGACAGGGACTTATGGCTACACCTTC
NA	TRBJ1-2	NA	TRBV6-5	CASSYSRRGANYGYTF	TGTGCCAGCAGTTACTCTCGCAGGGGAGCTAACTATGGCTACACCTTC
NA	TRBJ1-5	NA	TRBV12-3/TRBV12-4	CASTLGGHNQPQHF	TGTGCCAGCACCCTGGGGGGACACAATCAGCCCCAGCATTTT
NA	TRBJ1-1	NA	TRBV28	CASEQQGLGTEAFF	TGTGCCAGTGAACAACAGGGTTTAGGCACTGAAGCTTTCTTT
few	TRBJ1-4	NA	TRBV10-3	CATTSGTANEKLFF	TGTGCCACCACCTCCGGGACGGCTAATGAAAAACTGTTTTTT
few	TRBJ1-1	NA	TRBV10-3	CAISEYGTNTEAFF	TGTGCCATCAGTGAGTACGGGACGAACACTGAAGCTTTCTTT
many	TRBJ1-1	NA	TRBV29-1	CSVEFPEAFEAFF	TGCAGCGTTGAGTTCCCAGAGGCTTTTGAAGCTTTCTTT
NA	TRBJ2-1	NA	TRBV20-1	CSARGTVLYNEQFF	TGCAGTGCTAGAGGGACAGTCCTCTACAATGAGCAGTTCTTC
few	TRBJ1-2	NA	TRBV27	CASMERGGGYTF	TGTGCCAGCATGGAGCGGGGGGGTGGCTACACCTTC
NA	TRBJ1-1	TRBD1	TRBV5-6	CASSAPPGQMNTEAFF	TGTGCCAGCAGCGCCCCACCGGGACAGATGAACACTGAAGCTTTCTTT
few	TRBJ1-3	NA	TRBV2	CAGVRGTGNTIYF	TGTGCCGGCGTTCGGGGGACTGGAAACACCATATATTTT
NA	TRBJ1-1	NA	TRBV7-2	CASSLSFLNTEAFF	TGTGCCAGCAGCTTATCCTTCCTGAACACTGAAGCTTTCTTT
many	TRBJ2-5	NA	TRBV4-3	CASSNKILGGLQETQYF	TGCGCCAGCAGCAACAAAATCTTGGGTGGGTTACAAGAGACCCAGTACTTC
NA	TRBJ1-5	TRBD1	TRBV20-1	CSATGTGGNQPQHF	TGCAGTGCAACTGGGACAGGGGGGAATCAGCCCCAGCATTTT
NA	TRBJ1-2	TRBD1	TRBV24-1	CATSPVQGRGYTF	TGTGCCACCAGTCCGGTACAGGGGAGAGGCTACACCTTC
NA	TRBJ2-7	NA	TRBV14	CASSQTLSNTYEQYF	TGTGCCAGCAGCCAAACCTTGTCGAATACCTACGAGCAGTACTTC
NA	TRBJ1-3	NA	TRBV11-2	CASSLKTGVGTIYF	TGTGCCAGCAGCCTCAAGACGGGAGTGGGCACCATATATTTT
few	TRBJ1-2	NA	TRBV20-1	CSACGTANYGYTF	TGCAGTGCTTGCGGGACGGCCAACTATGGCTACACCTTC
few	TRBJ2-2	TRBD2	TRBV5-1	CASSFVAGATGELFF	TGCGCCAGCAGCTTTGTAGCGGGAGCAACCGGGGAGCTGTTTTTT
few	TRBJ2-2	NA	TRBV19	CASTRDGELFF	TGTGCCAGTACTAGGGACGGGGAGCTGTTTTTT
NA	TRBJ2-2	NA	TRBV10-3	CAIRGTEKSGELFF	TGTGCCATCCGGGGGACAGAAAAATCCGGGGAGCTGTTTTTT
few	TRBJ2-1	NA	TRBV10-3	CAIHQPASRYNEQFF	TGTGCCATCCATCAACCGGCTAGCAGATACAATGAGCAGTTCTTC
few	TRBJ1-3	NA	TRBV6-5	CASSYLGRSSGNTIYF	TGTGCCAGCAGTTATCTGGGCAGAAGCTCTGGAAACACCATATATTTT
NA	TRBJ1-2	TRBD1	TRBV20-1	CSATAGGPNGYTF	TGCAGTGCTACCGCAGGGGGACCTAATGGCTACACCTTC
many	TRBJ1-1	TRBD1	TRBV9	CASSPRDRDNEAFF	TGTGCCAGCAGCCCCCGGGACAGGGACAATGAAGCTTTCTTT
few	TRBJ1-1	NA	TRBV2	CASSVFDTRNTEAFF	TGTGCCAGCAGTGTGTTTGACACCAGGAATACTGAAGCTTTCTTT
many	TRBJ1-1	NA	TRBV28	CARPQRTAEAFF	TGTGCCAGGCCTCAGCGGACGGCCGAAGCTTTCTTT
few	TRBJ1-2	NA	TRBV3-1	CASSQLVGDGYTF	TGTGCCAGCAGCCAATTGGTTGGGGATGGCTACACCTTC
NA	TRBJ2-4	NA	TRBV28	CASSPGRTKNIQYF	TGTGCCAGCAGTCCAGGGCGGACCAAAAACATTCAGTACTTC
NA	TRBJ2-7	NA	TRBV9	CASGDLTPYEQYF	TGTGCCAGCGGGGACTTAACTCCCTACGAGCAGTACTTC
NA	TRBJ1-4	NA	TRBV12-3/TRBV12-4	CASRQTGDNEKLFF	TGTGCCAGCAGACAAACAGGAGACAATGAAAAACTGTTTTTT
many	TRBJ2-3	TRBD2	TRBV10-3	CAIEASGSMGGTQYF	TGTGCCATCGAGGCTAGCGGGTCTATGGGAGGTACGCAGTATTTT
many	TRBJ2-7	NA	TRBV18	CASSPWALRDEQYF	TGTGCCAGCTCACCATGGGCTCTCAGGGACGAGCAGTACTTC
NA	TRBJ1-3	NA	TRBV20-1	CSARTIRDAGNTIYF	TGCAGTGCCAGGACGATTCGGGACGCTGGAAACACCATATATTTT
NA	TRBJ2-5	NA	TRBV7-9	CASSPLQETQYF	TGTGCCAGCAGCCCTCTACAAGAGACCCAGTACTTC